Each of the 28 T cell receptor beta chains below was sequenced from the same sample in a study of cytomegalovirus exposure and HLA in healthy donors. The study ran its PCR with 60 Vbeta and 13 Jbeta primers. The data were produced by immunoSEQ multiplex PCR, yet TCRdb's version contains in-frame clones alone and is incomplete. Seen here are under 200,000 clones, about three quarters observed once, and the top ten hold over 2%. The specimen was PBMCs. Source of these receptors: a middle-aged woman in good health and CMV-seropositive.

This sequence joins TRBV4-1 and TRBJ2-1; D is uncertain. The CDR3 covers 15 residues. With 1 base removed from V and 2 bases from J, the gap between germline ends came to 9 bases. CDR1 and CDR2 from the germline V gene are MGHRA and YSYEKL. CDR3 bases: TGCGCCAGCAGCCAAGGAGTGAGCCCCTACAATGAGCAGTTCTTC. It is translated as CASSQGVSPYNEQFF.

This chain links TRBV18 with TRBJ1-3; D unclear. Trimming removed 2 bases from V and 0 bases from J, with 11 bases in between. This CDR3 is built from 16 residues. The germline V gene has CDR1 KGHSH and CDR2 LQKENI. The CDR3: CASSPYQQNSGNTIYF. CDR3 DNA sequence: TGTGCCAGCTCACCATATCAACAGAACTCTGGAAACACCATATATTTT.

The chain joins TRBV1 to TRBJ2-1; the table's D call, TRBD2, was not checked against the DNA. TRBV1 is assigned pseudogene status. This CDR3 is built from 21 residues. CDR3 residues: CTSSQFLYSGSPQRSYNEQFF. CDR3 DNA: TGCACCAGCAGCCAATTCCTCTATAGCGGGAGCCCTCAAAGGTCCTACAATGAGCAGTTCTTC.

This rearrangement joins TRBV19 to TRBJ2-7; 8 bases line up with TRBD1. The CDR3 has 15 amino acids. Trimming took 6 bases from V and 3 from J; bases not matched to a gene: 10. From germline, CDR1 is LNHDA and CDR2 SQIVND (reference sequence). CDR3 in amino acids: CASSTRTGRGYEQYF. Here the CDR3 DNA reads TGTGCCAGTAGCACGCGGACAGGGAGAGGCTACGAGCAGTACTTC.

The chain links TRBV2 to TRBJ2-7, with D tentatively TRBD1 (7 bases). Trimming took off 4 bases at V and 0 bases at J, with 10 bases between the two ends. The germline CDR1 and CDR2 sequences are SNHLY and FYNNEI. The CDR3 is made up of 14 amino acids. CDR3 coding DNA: TGTGCCAGCAGTGGCGGGACAGACTCCTACGAGCAGTACTTC. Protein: CASSGGTDSYEQYF.

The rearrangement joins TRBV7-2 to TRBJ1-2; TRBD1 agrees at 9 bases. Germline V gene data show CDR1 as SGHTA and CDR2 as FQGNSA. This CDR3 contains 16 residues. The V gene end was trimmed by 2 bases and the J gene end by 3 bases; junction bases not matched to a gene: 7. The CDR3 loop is CASSLSWDREDYGYTF. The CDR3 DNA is TGTGCCAGCAGCTTAAGCTGGGACAGGGAAGACTATGGCTACACCTTC.

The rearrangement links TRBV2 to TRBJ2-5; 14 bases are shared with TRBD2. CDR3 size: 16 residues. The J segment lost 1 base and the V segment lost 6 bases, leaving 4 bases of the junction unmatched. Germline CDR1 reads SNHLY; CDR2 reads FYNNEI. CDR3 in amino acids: CASSPGLAGGQETQYF. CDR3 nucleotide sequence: TGTGCCAGCAGCCCCGGACTAGCGGGGGGCCAAGAGACCCAGTACTTC. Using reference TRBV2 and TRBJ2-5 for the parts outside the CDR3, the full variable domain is EPEVTQTPSHQVTQMGQEVILRCVPISNHLYFYWYRQILGQKVEFLVSFYNNEISEKSEIFDDQFSVERPDGSNFTLKIRSTKLEDSAMYFCASSPGLAGGQETQYFGPGTRLLVL.

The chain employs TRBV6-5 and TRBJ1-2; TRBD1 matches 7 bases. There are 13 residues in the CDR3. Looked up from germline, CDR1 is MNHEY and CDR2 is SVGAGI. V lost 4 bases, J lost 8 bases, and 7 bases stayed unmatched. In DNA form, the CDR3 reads TGTGCCAGCAGTTCCGGACAGGCGCGGGGCTACACCTTC. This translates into CASSSGQARGYTF.

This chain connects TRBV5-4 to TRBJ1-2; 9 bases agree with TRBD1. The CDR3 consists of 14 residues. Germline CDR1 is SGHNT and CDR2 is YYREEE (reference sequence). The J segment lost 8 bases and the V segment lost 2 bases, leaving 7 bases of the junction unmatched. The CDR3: CASSLQGAEGGYTF. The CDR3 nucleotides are TGTGCCAGCAGCTTACAGGGGGCGGAAGGGGGCTACACCTTC.

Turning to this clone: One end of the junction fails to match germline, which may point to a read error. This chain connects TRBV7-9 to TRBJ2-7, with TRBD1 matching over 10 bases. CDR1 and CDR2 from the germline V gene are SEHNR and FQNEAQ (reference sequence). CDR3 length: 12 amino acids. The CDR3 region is CSSSTGQGEQYF. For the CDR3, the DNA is TGTTCCAGCAGCACGGGACAGGGGGAGCAGTACTTC. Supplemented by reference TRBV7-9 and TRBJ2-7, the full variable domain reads DTGVSQNPRHKITKRGQNVTFRCDPISEHNRLYWYRQTLGQGPEFLTYFQNEAQLEKSRLLSDRFSAERPKGSFSTLEIQRTEQGDSAMYLCSSSTGQGEQYFGPGTRLTVT.

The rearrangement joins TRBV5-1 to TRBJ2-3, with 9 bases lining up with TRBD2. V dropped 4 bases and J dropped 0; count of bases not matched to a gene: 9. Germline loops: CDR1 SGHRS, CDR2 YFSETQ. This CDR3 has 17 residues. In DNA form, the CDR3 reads TGCGCCAGCAGCGTCGGCACTAGCGGGCTTAGCACAGATACGCAGTATTTT. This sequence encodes CASSVGTSGLSTDTQYF. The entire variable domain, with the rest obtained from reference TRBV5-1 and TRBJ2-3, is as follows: KAGVTQTPRYLIKTRGQQVTLSCSPISGHRSVSWYQQTPGQGLQFLFEYFSETQRNKGNFPGRFSGRQFSNSRSEMNVSTLELGDSALYLCASSVGTSGLSTDTQYFGPGTRLTVL.

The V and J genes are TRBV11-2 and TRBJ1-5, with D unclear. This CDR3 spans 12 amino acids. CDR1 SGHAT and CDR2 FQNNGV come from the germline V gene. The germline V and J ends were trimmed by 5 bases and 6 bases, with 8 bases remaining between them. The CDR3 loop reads CASSPDTQPQHF. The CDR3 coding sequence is TGTGCCAGCAGCCCCGACACTCAGCCCCAGCATTTT.

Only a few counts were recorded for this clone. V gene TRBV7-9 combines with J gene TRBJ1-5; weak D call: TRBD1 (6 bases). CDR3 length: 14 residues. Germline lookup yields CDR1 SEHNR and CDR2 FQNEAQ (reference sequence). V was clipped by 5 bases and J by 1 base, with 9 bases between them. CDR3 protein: CASSPDRSNQPQHF. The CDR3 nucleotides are TGTGCCAGCAGCCCAGACAGGAGCAATCAGCCCCAGCATTTT.

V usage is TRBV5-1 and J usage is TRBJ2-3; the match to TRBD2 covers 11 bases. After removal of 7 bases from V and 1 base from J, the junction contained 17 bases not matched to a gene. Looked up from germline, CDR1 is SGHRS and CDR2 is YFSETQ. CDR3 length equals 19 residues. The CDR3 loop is CASDPSGLAGGRGTDTQYF. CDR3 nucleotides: TGCGCCAGCGACCCGTCGGGGCTAGCGGGGGGAAGGGGCACAGATACGCAGTATTTT.

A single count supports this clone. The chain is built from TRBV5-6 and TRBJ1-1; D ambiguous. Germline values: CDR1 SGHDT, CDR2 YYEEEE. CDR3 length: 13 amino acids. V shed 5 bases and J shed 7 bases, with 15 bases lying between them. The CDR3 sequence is CASRRPPRGEAFF. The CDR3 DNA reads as TGTGCCAGCAGGAGGCCGCCGCGAGGTGAAGCTTTCTTT. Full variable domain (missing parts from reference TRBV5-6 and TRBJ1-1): DAGVTQSPTHLIKTRGQQVTLRCSPKSGHDTVSWYQQALGQGPQFIFQYYEEEERQRGNFPDRFSGHQFPNYSSELNVNALLLGDSALYLCASRRPPRGEAFFGQGTRLTVV.

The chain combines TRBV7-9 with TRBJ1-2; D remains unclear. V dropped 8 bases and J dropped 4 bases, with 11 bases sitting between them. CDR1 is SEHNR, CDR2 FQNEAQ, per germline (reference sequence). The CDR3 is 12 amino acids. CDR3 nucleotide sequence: TGTGCCAGCTTCACGGGTTTCTATGGCTACACCTTC. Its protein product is CASFTGFYGYTF.

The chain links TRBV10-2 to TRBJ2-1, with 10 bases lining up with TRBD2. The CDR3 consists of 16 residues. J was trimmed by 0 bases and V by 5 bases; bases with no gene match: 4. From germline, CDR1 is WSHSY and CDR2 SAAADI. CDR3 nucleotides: TGCGCCAGCAGTACTAGCGGGGTAACCTCCTACAATGAGCAGTTCTTC. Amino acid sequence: CASSTSGVTSYNEQFF.

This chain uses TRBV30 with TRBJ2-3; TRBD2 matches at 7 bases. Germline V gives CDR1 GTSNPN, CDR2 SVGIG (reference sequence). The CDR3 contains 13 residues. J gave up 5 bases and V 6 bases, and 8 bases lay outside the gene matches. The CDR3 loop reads CACTLGRGDTQYF. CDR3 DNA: TGTGCCTGCACCCTTGGGAGGGGAGATACGCAGTATTTT.

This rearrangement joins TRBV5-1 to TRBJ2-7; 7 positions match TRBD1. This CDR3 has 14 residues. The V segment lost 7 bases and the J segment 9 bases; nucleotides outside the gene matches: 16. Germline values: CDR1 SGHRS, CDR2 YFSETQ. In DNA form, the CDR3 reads TGCGCCAGCGCTAACCGGGACAGACAGGCGGTGCAGTACTTC. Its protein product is CASANRDRQAVQYF.

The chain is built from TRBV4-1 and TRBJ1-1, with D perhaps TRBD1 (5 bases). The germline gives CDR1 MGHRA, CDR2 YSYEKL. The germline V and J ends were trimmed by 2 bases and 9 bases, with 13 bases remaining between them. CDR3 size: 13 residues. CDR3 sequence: CASSQSGGEKAFF. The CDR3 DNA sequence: TGCGCCAGCAGCCAATCGGGGGGGGAAAAAGCTTTCTTT.

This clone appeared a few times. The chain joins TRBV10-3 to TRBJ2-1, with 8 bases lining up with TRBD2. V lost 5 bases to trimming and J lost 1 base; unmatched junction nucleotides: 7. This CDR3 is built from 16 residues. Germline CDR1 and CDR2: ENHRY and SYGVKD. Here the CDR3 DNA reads TGTGCCATCAGTCGACTAGCGCAAAATTCCTACAATGAGCAGTTCTTC. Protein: CAISRLAQNSYNEQFF.

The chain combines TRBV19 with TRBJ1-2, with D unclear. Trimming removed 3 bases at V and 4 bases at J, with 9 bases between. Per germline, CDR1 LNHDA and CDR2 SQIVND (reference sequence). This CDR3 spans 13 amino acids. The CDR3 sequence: CASSMALFYGYTF. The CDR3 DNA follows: TGTGCCAGTAGTATGGCCTTGTTCTATGGCTACACCTTC.

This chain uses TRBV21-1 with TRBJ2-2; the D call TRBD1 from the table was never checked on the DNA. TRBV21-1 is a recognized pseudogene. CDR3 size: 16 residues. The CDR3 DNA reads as TGTGCCAGCAGCAAATGTGAGGGGGACAACACCGGGGAGCTGTTTTTT. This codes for CASSKCEGDNTGELFF.

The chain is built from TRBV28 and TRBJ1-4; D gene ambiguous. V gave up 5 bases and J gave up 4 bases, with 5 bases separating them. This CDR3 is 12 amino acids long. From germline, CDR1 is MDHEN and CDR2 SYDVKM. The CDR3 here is CASSNRNEKLFF. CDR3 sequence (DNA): TGTGCCAGCAGTAATCGTAATGAAAAACTGTTTTTT.

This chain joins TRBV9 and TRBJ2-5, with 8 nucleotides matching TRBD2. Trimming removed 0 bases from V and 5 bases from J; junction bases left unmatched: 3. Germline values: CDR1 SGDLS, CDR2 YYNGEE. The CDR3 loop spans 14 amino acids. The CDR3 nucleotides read TGTGCCAGCAGCGTAGCGGGGGGGCCCGAGACCCAGTACTTC. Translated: CASSVAGGPETQYF. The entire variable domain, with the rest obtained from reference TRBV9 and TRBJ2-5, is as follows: DSGVTQTPKHLITATGQRVTLRCSPRSGDLSVYWYQQSLDQGLQFLIQYYNGEERAKGNILERFSAQQFPDLHSELNLSSLELGDSALYFCASSVAGGPETQYFGPGTRLLVL.

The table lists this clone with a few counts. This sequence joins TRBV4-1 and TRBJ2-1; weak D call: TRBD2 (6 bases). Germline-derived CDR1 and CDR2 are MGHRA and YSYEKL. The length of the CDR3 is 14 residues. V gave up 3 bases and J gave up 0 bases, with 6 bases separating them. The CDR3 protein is CASSQGGSYNEQFF. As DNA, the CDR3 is TGCGCCAGCAGCCAGGGGGGCTCCTACAATGAGCAGTTCTTC.

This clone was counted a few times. The CDR3 DNA is TGCGCCAGCAGCCAAGGACAGGGGTTGGTGGAGACCCAGTACTTC. Its protein product is CASSQGQGLVETQYF. The gene calls are TRBV4-3 and TRBJ2-5; TRBD1 aligns across 8 bases. Trimming took 1 base from V and 5 from J; bases not matched to a gene: 6. This CDR3 has 15 amino acids. CDR1 is LGHNA, CDR2 YSLEER, per germline.

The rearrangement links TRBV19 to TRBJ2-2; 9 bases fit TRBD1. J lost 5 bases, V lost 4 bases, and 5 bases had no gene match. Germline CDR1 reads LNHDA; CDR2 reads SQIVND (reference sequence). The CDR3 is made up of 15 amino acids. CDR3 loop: CASSKTGGRTGELFF. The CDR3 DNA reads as TGTGCCAGTAGTAAGACAGGGGGGAGGACCGGGGAGCTGTTTTTT.